These T cell receptor beta chains were read from a single sample in a study of blood T cell repertoires in COVID-19. Sequencing was performed with immunoSEQ multiplex PCR; in TCRdb, only in-frame clones are kept and a portion is missing. This sample has 140,000 to 150,000 clones; 88% occur once, and the top ten carry 2.5% to 3%. What was sequenced was peripheral blood. The receptor set was obtained from a human donor with COVID-19, enrolled during active disease. The donor label of this sample is uncertain. CDR3s include the opening cysteine and the closing phenylalanine or tryptophan. A D gene is named only where the DNA matches it firmly. Clone size is given for some rows only: seen once, a few or many times, or a class if the clone is expanded.

>-|TRBV11-2|-|TRBJ2-5
TGTGCCAGCAGATTAATTTCCAGGGAGACCCAGTACTTC
CASRLISRETQYF
>-|TRBV5-1|-|TRBJ2-1
TGCGCCAGCAACCTTGGGGCCGCCGAAGATGAGCAGTTCTTC
CASNLGAAEDEQFF
>TRBD2|TRBV5-6|-|TRBJ2-1
TGTGCCAGCAGCCCCGGGACTAGCGGGTACAATGAGCAGTTCTTC
CASSPGTSGYNEQFF
>-|TRBV13|-|TRBJ1-1
TGTGCCAGCAGCTTCCTGGGGGGTACTGGCGATGAAGCTTTCTTT
CASSFLGGTGDEAFF
>TRBD1|TRBV6-5|-|TRBJ2-7
TGTGCCAGCAGTTACGGGACAGGGTACGAGCAGTACTTC
CASSYGTGYEQYF
>-|TRBV27|-|TRBJ2-1
TGTGCCAGCAGTTTATACATGGAGGGAGAGCAGTTCTTC
CASSLYMEGEQFF
>-|TRBV4-1|-|TRBJ1-2
TGCGCCAGCAGCCAAGTCGGCAGGCGCCGGGGCTACACCTTC
CASSQVGRRRGYTF
>-|TRBV6-2/TRBV6-3|few|TRBJ1-6
TGTGCCAGCAGTTTGTACGGGGTCAATTCACCCCTCCACTTT
CASSLYGVNSPLHF
>-|TRBV6-1|-|TRBJ1-4
TGTGCCAGCAGTTCGGCTAATGAAAAACTGTTTTTT
CASSSANEKLFF
>TRBD1|TRBV2|once|TRBJ1-2
TGTGCCAGCAGCGCGACAGGGAACTATGGCTACACCTTC
CASSATGNYGYTF
>TRBD2|TRBV7-2|-|TRBJ2-1
TGTGCCGGGACTAGCGGGGGGGCCAATGAGCAGTTCTTC
CAGTSGGANEQFF
>-|TRBV10-3|-|TRBJ1-6
TGTGCCATCAGTGAGTCTGGGACATTAGGGTGGGATAATTCACCCCTCCACTTT
CAISESGTLGWDNSPLHF
>TRBD1|TRBV29-1|-|TRBJ2-2
TGCAGCGTTGAGAAGGGGGCCGTGAACACCGGGGAGCTGTTTTTT
CSVEKGAVNTGELFF
>-|TRBV25-1|-|TRBJ1-3
TGTGCCAGCGGCGCTGGACAGCACTCTGGAAACACCATATATTTT
CASGAGQHSGNTIYF